This T cell receptor beta chain was recovered during a study of early T cells in non-severe SARS-CoV-2 infection. TCRdb re-analysed the 5' RACE reads in MiXCR, keeping a single row per CDR3 protein. The sample includes tens of thousands of distinct CDR3 sequences, about 5.6% of them seen just once. The table lists this clonotype with many counts. CDR3 length: 13 amino acids. CDR1 is DFQATT and CDR2 is SNEGSKA in the germline V gene (reference sequence). The V gene end was trimmed by 6 bases and the J gene end by 5 bases; junction bases not matched to a gene: 5. This chain joins TRBV20-1 and TRBJ2-7, with TRBD2 matching over 12 bases. The clonotype was recovered from an adult who was a healthcare worker with PCR-confirmed SARS-CoV-2 infection or an uninfected control (not recorded which). The sample was whole blood. In DNA form, the CDR3 reads TGCAGTGCCAGACTAGCGGGAGTACACGAGCAGTACTTC. Translated: CSARLAGVHEQYF.